These 21 T cell receptor beta chains were all obtained from the same sample, sequenced in a study of blood T cell repertoires in COVID-19. Clones were sequenced by immunoSEQ multiplex PCR, and TCRdb holds only the in-frame ones, with some missing. The sample shows under 200,000 clones, approximately 84% of them seen only once. What was sequenced was peripheral blood. The receptors derive from a middle-aged man who had recovered from COVID-19.

The chain joins TRBV30 to TRBJ1-1, with 7 bases fitting TRBD1. The CDR3 totals 13 residues. Trimming took 5 bases from V and 1 from J; bases not matched to a gene: 4. In germline, CDR1 is GTSNPN, CDR2 SVGIG (reference sequence). For the CDR3, the DNA is TGTGCCTGGGTCGGGACAGCGAACACTGAAGCTTTCTTT. Protein sequence: CAWVGTANTEAFF.

The chain is built from TRBV6-6 and TRBJ2-7; D unclear. Germline V gives CDR1 MNHNY, CDR2 SVGAGI (reference sequence). CDR3 size: 13 residues. V was shortened by 5 bases and J by 3 bases, with 11 bases between the two germline ends. The CDR3: CASSPDTDYEQYF. The CDR3 DNA follows: TGTGCCAGCAGTCCCGACACGGACTACGAGCAGTACTTC.

This chain links TRBV19 with TRBJ1-5; D gene ambiguous. Germline CDR1 and CDR2: LNHDA and SQIVND (reference sequence). V was cut by 1 base and J by 2 bases, with 9 bases left in between. The CDR3 totals 15 residues. The CDR3 loop is CASSIGEVGNQPQHF. The CDR3 nucleotides are TGTGCCAGTAGTATAGGGGAGGTCGGCAATCAGCCCCAGCATTTT. Full variable domain (remainder filled in from reference TRBV19 and TRBJ1-5): DGGITQSPKYLFRKEGQNVTLSCEQNLNHDAMYWYRQDPGQGLRLIYYSQIVNDFQKGDIAEGYSVSREKKESFPLTVTSAQKNPTAFYLCASSIGEVGNQPQHFGDGTRLSIL.

The chain's CDR3 is CASSKEYNEQFF. The CDR3, as DNA: TGTGCCAGCAGCAAAGAGTACAATGAGCAGTTCTTC. This chain uses TRBV7-8 with TRBJ2-1; D not resolved. V lost 5 bases and J 4 bases, leaving 6 bases between the germline ends. The CDR3 length is 12 residues. Germline V gene data show CDR1 as SGHVS and CDR2 as FQNEAQ.

This clone was seen a single time. V and J are TRBV5-6 and TRBJ1-5, with unresolved D. Per the germline V gene, CDR1 is SGHDT and CDR2 is YYEEEE. V was clipped by 0 bases and J by 7 bases, with 8 bases between them. The CDR3 sequence is 13 residues long. Written as DNA, the CDR3 is TGTGCCAGCAGCTTGGGCGGGAAACAGCCCCAGCATTTT. Its translation is CASSLGGKQPQHF.

The chain combines TRBV4-2 with TRBJ2-1, with 9 bases aligning to TRBD2. CDR1 is LGHNA, CDR2 YNFKEQ, per germline. J lost 7 bases, V lost 0 bases, and 7 bases had no gene match. This CDR3 has 16 amino acids. DNA of the CDR3: TGTGCCAGCAGCCAAGAGGCGGGCGGGGGGGCTAATGAGCAGTTCTTC. This sequence encodes CASSQEAGGGANEQFF.

There are a few counts of this clone. The chain employs TRBV4-1 and TRBJ1-5, with 7 positions matching TRBD1. Germline loops: CDR1 MGHRA, CDR2 YSYEKL. V lost 4 bases, J lost 0 bases, and 3 bases stayed unmatched. There are 15 residues in the CDR3. The DNA of the CDR3 is TGCGCCAGCAGCCCACAGGGGTTTAGCAATCAGCCCCAGCATTTT. This sequence encodes CASSPQGFSNQPQHF.

The chain has TRBV7-5 and TRBJ2-7; TRBD1, as called in the table, went unchecked against the DNA. TRBV7-5 is recorded as a pseudogene. This CDR3 comprises 14 residues. CDR3 region: CARSPAGWQGAPYF. The CDR3 DNA reads TGTGCCAGAAGCCCTGCCGGTTGGCAGGGCGCCCCGTACTTC.

The chain joins TRBV7-2 to TRBJ2-7, with 10 bases lining up with TRBD1. The CDR3 covers 16 residues. With V trimmed by 1 base and J by 2 bases, 5 bases remained unmatched. Per germline, CDR1 SGHTA and CDR2 FQGNSA. The CDR3 region is CASSLGTGGRTYEQYF. For the CDR3, the DNA is TGTGCCAGCAGCTTAGGGACAGGGGGGCGAACCTACGAGCAGTACTTC.

This clone has more than one count but fewer than ten. This chain uses TRBV10-3 with TRBJ2-7; TRBD1 matches at 10 bases. This CDR3 is 14 amino acids long. V was clipped by 1 base and J by 5 bases; unmatched bases: 2. Per germline, CDR1 ENHRY and CDR2 SYGVKD. CDR3 nucleotides: TGTGCCATCAGTGAGTTGACAGGGGGCAACGAGCAGTACTTC. Protein: CAISELTGGNEQYF.

This chain links TRBV7-8 with TRBJ1-4; D call uncertain. Germline values: CDR1 SGHVS, CDR2 FQNEAQ. V was pared by 1 base and J by 1 base, with 7 bases between. CDR3 size: 15 residues. The DNA for the CDR3 is TGTGCCAGCAGCTTAGGAGTCGGAACTAATGAAAAACTGTTTTTT. Translation gives CASSLGVGTNEKLFF.

This chain connects TRBV29-1 to TRBJ2-2; TRBD1 matches 10 bases. V trimming: 3 bases; J trimming: 6 bases; junction bases outside the gene matches: 4. Germline V gene sequence: CDR1 SQVTM, CDR2 ANQGSEA. CDR3 size: 14 residues. CDR3 DNA sequence: TGCAGCGTTGAGGGGGACAGGGGTCCCGGGGAGCTGTTTTTT. It translates to CSVEGDRGPGELFF.

The rearrangement uses TRBV9 and TRBJ2-6; tentative D call: TRBD2 (6 bases). This CDR3 is 19 amino acids long. Germline values: CDR1 SGDLS, CDR2 YYNGEE. V lost 3 bases and J 4 bases, leaving 23 bases between the germline ends. CDR3: CASSARTGGGLAGANVLTF. DNA of the CDR3: TGTGCCAGCAGCGCTCGAACAGGTGGGGGACTTGCGGGGGCCAACGTCCTGACTTTC.

This sequence joins TRBV11-1 and TRBJ1-4, with D possibly matching TRBD1 (5 bases). In germline, CDR1 is SGHAT, CDR2 FQDESV (reference sequence). V lost 5 bases and J lost 4, with 14 bases in between. The CDR3 spans 15 residues. The CDR3 DNA follows: TGTGCCAGCAGCGATCCCGGGGGAATTAATGAAAAACTGTTTTTT. Its protein product is CASSDPGGINEKLFF.

The rearrangement joins TRBV3-1 (or the pseudogene TRBV3-2) to TRBJ2-3; 7 nucleotides align to TRBD2. This CDR3 is built from 16 residues. Germline lookup yields CDR1 LGHDT and CDR2 YNNKEL (reference sequence). J was trimmed by 2 bases and V by 2 bases; bases with no gene match: 7. The CDR3 region is CASSQRSGINTDTQYF. Written as DNA, the CDR3 is TGTGCCAGCAGCCAACGAAGCGGGATAAACACAGATACGCAGTATTTT.

The chain joins TRBV24-1 to TRBJ2-5; D is uncertain. Germline V gene sequence: CDR1 KGHDR, CDR2 SFDVKD. This CDR3 is built from 12 residues. The germline V and J ends were trimmed by 8 bases and 2 bases, with 8 bases remaining between them. CDR3 sequence reads: CATMGSQETQYF. The CDR3 nucleotides read TGTGCCACCATGGGCAGTCAAGAGACCCAGTACTTC.

This clone was counted between two and nine times. The CDR3 nucleotides are TGTGCCAGTAGTCGACCGACAGGAAGCGAAAAACTGTTTTTT. This translates into CASSRPTGSEKLFF. This chain connects TRBV19 to TRBJ1-4; the D gene is possibly TRBD1 (6 bases). Germline CDR1 and CDR2: LNHDA and SQIVND (reference sequence). This CDR3 is built from 14 residues. Between the trimmed V and J ends, which lost 5 bases and 8 bases, there was a span of 15 bases. Combining the CDR3 with reference TRBV19 and TRBJ1-4 gives the whole variable domain DGGITQSPKYLFRKEGQNVTLSCEQNLNHDAMYWYRQDPGQGLRLIYYSQIVNDFQKGDIAEGYSVSREKKESFPLTVTSAQKNPTAFYLCASSRPTGSEKLFFGSGTQLSVL.

The V and J genes are TRBV7-6 and TRBJ2-2; D is perhaps TRBD1 (5 bases). The V end was cut by 7 bases, the J end by 4 bases, with 22 bases between. Germline loops: CDR1 SGHVS, CDR2 FNYEAQ. This CDR3 has 17 amino acids. DNA of the CDR3: TGTGCCAGCACAATTACGGTTGGCAGGGTCATCACCGGGGAGCTGTTTTTT. Its translation is CASTITVGRVITGELFF.

The chain recombines TRBV2 with TRBJ2-1, with D perhaps TRBD1 (6 bases). Trimming pared 7 bases from V and 4 bases from J, leaving 14 bases between. Germline V CDR1 and CDR2: SNHLY, FYNNEI. The CDR3 is made up of 14 amino acids. Here the CDR3 DNA reads TGTGCCAGCACGCCGGACAGATTTTACAATGAGCAGTTCTTC. It codes for CASTPDRFYNEQFF.

The chain employs TRBV6-5 and TRBJ1-1; D call uncertain. Germline lookup yields CDR1 MNHEY and CDR2 SVGAGI. Trimming shortened V by 0 bases and J by 0 bases, and 8 bases separated the two germline ends. The CDR3 loop spans 15 amino acids. This CDR3 reads CASSYSSWLNTEAFF. The CDR3 DNA sequence: TGTGCCAGCAGTTACTCGAGTTGGTTGAACACTGAAGCTTTCTTT.

This clone was counted a few times. The sample carries other DNA sequences with the same CDR3. This chain connects TRBV9 to TRBJ2-1, with 9 bases aligning to TRBD2. Losses at the gene ends were 2 bases for V and 3 bases for J; bases not matched to a gene: 3. This CDR3 has 15 amino acids. In germline, CDR1 is SGDLS, CDR2 YYNGEE. The CDR3 loop is CASSVGLASYNEQFF. CDR3 sequence (DNA): TGTGCCAGCAGCGTCGGACTAGCGAGCTACAATGAGCAGTTCTTC.